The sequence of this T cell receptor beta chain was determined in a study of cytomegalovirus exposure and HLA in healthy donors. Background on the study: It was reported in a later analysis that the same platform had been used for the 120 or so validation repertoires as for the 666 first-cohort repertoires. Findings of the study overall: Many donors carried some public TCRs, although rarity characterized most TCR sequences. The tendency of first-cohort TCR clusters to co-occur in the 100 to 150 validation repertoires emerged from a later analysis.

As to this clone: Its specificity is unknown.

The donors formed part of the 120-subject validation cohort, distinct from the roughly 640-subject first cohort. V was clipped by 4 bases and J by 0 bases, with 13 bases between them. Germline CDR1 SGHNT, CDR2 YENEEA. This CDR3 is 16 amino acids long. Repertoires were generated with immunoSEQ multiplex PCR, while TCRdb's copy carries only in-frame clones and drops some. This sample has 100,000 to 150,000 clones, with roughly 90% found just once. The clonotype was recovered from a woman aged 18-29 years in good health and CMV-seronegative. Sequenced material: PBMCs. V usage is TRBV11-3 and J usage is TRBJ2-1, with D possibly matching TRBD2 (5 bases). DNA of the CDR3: TGTGCCAGCAGCTCTCGGACGGGAAGCTCCTACAATGAGCAGTTCTTC. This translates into CASSSRTGSSYNEQFF.